Listed below are T cell receptor beta chains from one sample, sequenced in a study of blood T cell repertoires in COVID-19. Profiled with immunoSEQ multiplex PCR; TCRdb holds only in-frame clones, not every one. Found here are under 300,000 clones, around 83% of them singletons; the top ten hold 9.5% to 15%. Sequenced: peripheral blood. The receptors derive from a woman aged 55 to 70 with active or convalescent COVID-19. Each CDR3 is given with its conserved first and last residue. Fields, in order: J gene, V gene, clone size, D gene, CDR3 DNA, CDR3 protein. The D gene is left open where the match is weak. Not every row has a clone size; where given, it reads once, few, many or a size class.

J: TRBJ1-5; V: TRBV5-4; size: -; D: TRBD1; DNA: TGTGCCAGCAGCTTCAACAGGGGCCCCCAGCATTTT; CDR3: CASSFNRGPQHF
J: TRBJ1-1; V: TRBV29-1; size: -; D: TRBD1; DNA: TGCAGCGTGAGAGGACAGGGCGACACTGAAGCTTTCTTT; CDR3: CSVRGQGDTEAFF
J: TRBJ1-5; V: TRBV7-9; size: many; D: TRBD1; DNA: TGTGCCAGCAGCAAGACAGGGGCCAATCAGCCCCAGCATTTT; CDR3: CASSKTGANQPQHF
J: TRBJ1-4; V: TRBV4-3; size: -; D: -; DNA: TGCGCCAGCAGTCAGGCGTCTGTGGGTGAAAAACTGTTTTTT; CDR3: CASSQASVGEKLFF
J: TRBJ1-5; V: TRBV10-1; size: -; D: -; DNA: TGCGCCAGCAGTCCTAATCAGCCCCAGCATTTT; CDR3: CASSPNQPQHF
J: TRBJ2-3; V: TRBV18; size: -; D: TRBD2; DNA: TGTGCCAGCTCACGAGCGGGGGGGCATACAGATACGCAGTATTTT; CDR3: CASSRAGGHTDTQYF
J: TRBJ1-1; V: TRBV5-1; size: -; D: TRBD1; DNA: TGCGCCAGCAGCTTGGACCAGGAACAGGGGGTTGAAGCTTTCTTT; CDR3: CASSLDQEQGVEAFF
J: TRBJ2-7; V: TRBV6-2/TRBV6-3; size: -; D: TRBD1; DNA: TGTGCCAGCAGTGTTCAGGGGGTAGGCGAGCAGTACTTC; CDR3: CASSVQGVGEQYF
J: TRBJ2-2; V: TRBV19; size: -; D: -; DNA: TGTGCCAGTAGTAGCAGGGGCTCCGGGGAGCTGTTTTTT; CDR3: CASSSRGSGELFF
J: TRBJ2-1; V: TRBV29-1; size: -; D: TRBD2; DNA: TGCAGCGTCTCTAGCGGGGATTACAATGAGCAGTTCTTC; CDR3: CSVSSGDYNEQFF
J: TRBJ1-1; V: TRBV6-1; size: few; D: -; DNA: TGTGCCAGCAGTGAACCGGACATGAACACTGAAGCTTTCTTT; CDR3: CASSEPDMNTEAFF
J: TRBJ1-5; V: TRBV7-2; size: -; D: TRBD1; DNA: TGTGCCAGCAGCCCCCCCGGGACAGGGGTTGAGTGGCCCCAGCATTTT; CDR3: CASSPPGTGVEWPQHF
J: TRBJ1-1; V: TRBV7-2; size: -; D: TRBD1; DNA: TGTGCCAGCAGCCCTCGGGACAGGGTAAACACTGAAGCTTTCTTT; CDR3: CASSPRDRVNTEAFF
J: TRBJ2-1; V: TRBV15; size: many; D: TRBD1; DNA: TGTGCCACCAGCAGAGATTGGTCAGGGGGCCTAACTGAGCAGTTCTTC; CDR3: CATSRDWSGGLTEQFF
J: TRBJ1-2; V: TRBV5-1; size: once; D: TRBD1; DNA: TGCGCCAGCAGCTTGGGGACAGGGAGAGGCTATGGCTACACCTTC; CDR3: CASSLGTGRGYGYTF
J: TRBJ1-5; V: TRBV14; size: -; D: -; DNA: TGTGCCAGCAGCCAATCGGCCAGGGGATATAGCAATCAGCCCCAGCATTTT; CDR3: CASSQSARGYSNQPQHF
J: TRBJ1-1; V: TRBV5-6; size: -; D: TRBD1; DNA: TGTGCCAGCAGCGTGACAGGGGAGGCTTTCTTT; CDR3: CASSVTGEAFF
J: TRBJ2-1; V: TRBV19; size: -; D: TRBD1; DNA: TGTGCCAGTAGCCCCATCGGAGGACAGGGTGCCTACAATGAGCAGTTCTTC; CDR3: CASSPIGGQGAYNEQFF
J: TRBJ1-4; V: TRBV7-2; size: -; D: -; DNA: TGTGCCAGCAGCTTAGATGCGGGATCTAATGAAAAACTGTTTTTT; CDR3: CASSLDAGSNEKLFF
J: TRBJ2-5; V: TRBV15; size: -; D: -; DNA: TGTGCCACCAGCAGATTTAGCCAAGAGACCCAGTACTTC; CDR3: CATSRFSQETQYF
J: TRBJ2-1; V: TRBV30; size: -; D: TRBD2; DNA: TGTGCCTGGAGTCGGGGGGGCTCCTACAATGAGCAGTTCTTC; CDR3: CAWSRGGSYNEQFF
J: TRBJ1-2; V: TRBV30; size: -; D: TRBD1; DNA: TGTGCCTGGAGTGTAAACAGGGGGCCAACTGGCTACACCTTC; CDR3: CAWSVNRGPTGYTF
J: TRBJ2-5; V: TRBV5-5; size: -; D: TRBD2; DNA: TGTGCCAGCAGCACCCCCGAGCGGGGAGGGGAGACCCAGTACTTC; CDR3: CASSTPERGGETQYF
J: TRBJ1-2; V: TRBV3-1/TRBV3-2; size: few; D: -; DNA: TGTGCCAGCAGCCAGAGGGCTGGCTATGGCTACACCTTC; CDR3: CASSQRAGYGYTF
J: TRBJ1-2; V: TRBV10-3; size: -; D: TRBD1; DNA: TGTGCCATCAGTGAGAATGGAGGACAGGGGCGGGATGGCTACACCTTC; CDR3: CAISENGGQGRDGYTF
J: TRBJ1-5; V: TRBV5-8; size: -; D: TRBD1; DNA: TGTGCCAGCAGCCGCGCACAGGGGTGGAATCAGCCCCAGCATTTT; CDR3: CASSRAQGWNQPQHF
J: TRBJ2-3; V: TRBV5-1; size: -; D: -; DNA: TGCGCCAGCAGCTCCTCAGCGGGTAGCACAGATACGCAGTATTTT; CDR3: CASSSSAGSTDTQYF
J: TRBJ1-6; V: TRBV18; size: -; D: TRBD1; DNA: TGTGCCAGCTCACCAGGGACAGGGGGAAATTCACCCCTCCACTTT; CDR3: CASSPGTGGNSPLHF
J: TRBJ1-5; V: TRBV19; size: once; D: TRBD1; DNA: TGTGCCAGTAGTATTGTGACAGGGGCAGCTGGCAATCAGCCCCAGCATTTT; CDR3: CASSIVTGAAGNQPQHF